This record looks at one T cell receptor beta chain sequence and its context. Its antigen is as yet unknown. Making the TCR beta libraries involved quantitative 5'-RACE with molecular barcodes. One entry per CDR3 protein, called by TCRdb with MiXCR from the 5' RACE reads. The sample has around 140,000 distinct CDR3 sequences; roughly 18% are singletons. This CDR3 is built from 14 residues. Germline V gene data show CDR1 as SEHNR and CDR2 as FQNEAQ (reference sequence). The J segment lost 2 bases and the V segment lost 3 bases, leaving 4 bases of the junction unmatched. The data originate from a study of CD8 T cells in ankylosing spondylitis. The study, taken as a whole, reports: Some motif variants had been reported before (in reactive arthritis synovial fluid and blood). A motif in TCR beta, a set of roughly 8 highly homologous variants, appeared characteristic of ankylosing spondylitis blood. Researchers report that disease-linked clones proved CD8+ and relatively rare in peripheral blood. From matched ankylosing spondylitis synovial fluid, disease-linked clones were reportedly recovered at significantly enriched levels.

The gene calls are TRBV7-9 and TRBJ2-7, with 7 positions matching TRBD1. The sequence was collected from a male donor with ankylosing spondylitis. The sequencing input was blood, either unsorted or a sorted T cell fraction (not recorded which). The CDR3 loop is CASSLGQTPYEQYF. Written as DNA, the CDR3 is TGTGCCAGCAGCTTGGGACAGACCCCCTACGAGCAGTACTTC.